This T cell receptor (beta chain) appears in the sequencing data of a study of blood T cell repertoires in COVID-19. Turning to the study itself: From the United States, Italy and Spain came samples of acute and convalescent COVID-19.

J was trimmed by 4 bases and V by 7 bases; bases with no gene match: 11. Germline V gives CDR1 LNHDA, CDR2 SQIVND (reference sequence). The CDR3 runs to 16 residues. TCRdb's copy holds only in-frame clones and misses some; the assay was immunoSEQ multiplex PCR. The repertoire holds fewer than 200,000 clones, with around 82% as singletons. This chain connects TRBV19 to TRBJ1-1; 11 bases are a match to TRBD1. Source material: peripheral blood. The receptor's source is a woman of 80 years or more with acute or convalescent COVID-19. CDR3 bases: TGTGCCAGTACCCCGTCAGGGACAGGGGGTAGCACTGAAGCTTTCTTT. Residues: CASTPSGTGGSTEAFF.